Here is one T cell receptor (beta chain) with its context. Its antigen is unidentified. A read error may produce the germline difference seen at one junction end. This PCR relied on a set of 60 Vbeta primers and 13 Jbeta primers. In the original processing: As a later analysis found, there were 60 million to 90 million unique TCR beta chains, of which 8.5 million to 14 million were shared. Assay: immunoSEQ multiplex PCR; the TCRdb copy retains only in-frame clones and omits some. V and J calls and clone size are given by that table; D and trimming were obtained from the DNA. The table includes approximately 160,000 clones, 78% detected once. This record belongs to a study of cytomegalovirus exposure and HLA in healthy donors. General study points: It is likely that the observed cluster of highly shared sequence variants was a sequencing artifact.

The CDR3 totals 17 residues. CDR1 SEHNR and CDR2 FQNEAQ come from the germline V gene (reference sequence). V gene TRBV7-9 combines with J gene TRBJ2-7, with 7 nucleotides matching TRBD1. The TCR was taken from a middle-aged woman in good health and CMV-seropositive. Sequenced: PBMCs. The CDR3 sequence: CSSSQRTGESQTSRQYF. The CDR3 DNA follows: TGTTCCAGCAGCCAGCGAACAGGGGAGTCTCAGACCTCGCGGCAGTACTTC.